This passage covers 15 T cell receptor beta chains from one sample sequenced in a study of molecular identifiers for immune sequencing clone quantification. Each CDR3 protein gets one entry after TCRdb re-called the PCR reads with MiXCR. The data hold about 510,000 distinct CDR3 sequences, with about 20% observed a single time. Sequencing was performed on naive CD8+ T cells from blood, with Jurkat cell RNA spiked in. Subset described: FACS-sorted CD8+CD4-CCR7+CD45RA+ naive T cells. The receptors originated from a human donor in good health. Some libraries in this study had Jurkat cell RNA spiked in.

This clonotype appeared a few times. This chain links TRBV15 with TRBJ1-5; no clear D gene. The V end lost 0 bases, the J end lost 7 bases, and 10 bases lay between the germline ends. The CDR3 is made up of 14 amino acids. Germline V gene sequence: CDR1 LNHNV, CDR2 YYDKDF (reference sequence). CDR3 residues: CATSRDFGGQPQHF. In nucleotides, the CDR3 is TGTGCCACCAGCAGAGATTTCGGAGGACAGCCCCAGCATTTT.

This clonotype has just a few counts. This chain uses TRBV19 with TRBJ1-1; weak D call: TRBD1 (5 bases). Germline CDR1 LNHDA, CDR2 SQIVND (reference sequence). This CDR3 has 15 residues. V was cut by 3 bases and J by 6 bases, with 17 bases left in between. In nucleotides, the CDR3 is TGTGCCAGTAGTATGGTCCTGGGGCTACTCCCTGAAGCTTTCTTT. The encoded protein is CASSMVLGLLPEAFF.

As concerns this clonotype: A single base separates this from a much larger clone, so it may be a read error. The rearrangement uses TRBV20-1 and TRBJ1-1; D remains ambiguous. Trimming removed 0 bases at V and 0 bases at J, with 17 bases between. The CDR3 has 17 amino acids. The germline gives CDR1 DFQATT, CDR2 SNEGSKA (reference sequence). CDR3 amino acids: CSARDPEGTTMNTEAFF. DNA of the CDR3: TGCAGTGCTAGAGATCCTGAGGGCACCACAATGAACACTGAAGCTTTCTTT.

This clonotype was detected many times. V is TRBV25-1 and J is TRBJ1-1; D is possibly TRBD1 (5 bases). The CDR3 is made up of 15 amino acids. Trimming stripped 1 base from V and 1 base from J, with 10 bases between. Germline lookup yields CDR1 MGHDK and CDR2 SYGVNS. The CDR3 protein is CASSEWGSQNTEAFF. The CDR3 coding sequence is TGTGCCAGCAGTGAATGGGGGTCCCAGAACACTGAAGCTTTCTTT.

This clonotype was seen repeatedly, ten times or more. V is TRBV20-1 and J is TRBJ2-1; D not resolved. V was cut by 5 bases and J by 7 bases, with 12 bases left in between. From germline, CDR1 is DFQATT and CDR2 SNEGSKA (reference sequence). CDR3 length: 12 residues. The CDR3 bases are TGCAGTGCTTGGGAATTCGGGAATGAGCAGTTCTTC. Protein: CSAWEFGNEQFF.

This clonotype has more than one count but fewer than ten. The chain links TRBV11-2 to TRBJ2-3; 8 nucleotides line up with TRBD1. Germline V gives CDR1 SGHAT, CDR2 FQNNGV. After removal of 1 base from V and 5 bases from J, the junction contained 8 bases not matched to a gene. This CDR3 comprises 16 residues. The CDR3, as DNA: TGTGCCAGCAGCTTAGGGTACAGGGGGGACGGAGATACGCAGTATTTT. Translated, it gives CASSLGYRGDGDTQYF. Variable domain in full (rest from reference TRBV11-2 and TRBJ2-3): EAGVAQSPRYKIIEKRQSVAFWCNPISGHATLYWYQQILGQGPKLLIQFQNNGVVDDSQLPKDRFSAERLKGVDSTLKIQPAKLEDSAVYLCASSLGYRGDGDTQYFGPGTRLTVL.

This clonotype was recorded many times. The chain combines TRBV27 with TRBJ2-7, with no clear D. This CDR3 comprises 13 residues. From germline, CDR1 is MNHEY and CDR2 SMNVEV (reference sequence). The V end lost 6 bases, the J end lost 7 bases, and 16 bases lay between the germline ends. CDR3 DNA: TGTGCCAGCAGCCCCTCCGCAGGCCGGGAGCAGTACTTC. It translates to CASSPSAGREQYF.

This clonotype was found many times. The CDR3 sequence is CASSYPGTSVTDTQYF. The CDR3 DNA sequence: TGTGCCAGCAGTTACCCGGGGACTAGCGTGACAGATACGCAGTATTTT. V gene TRBV6-2 or TRBV6-3 combines with J gene TRBJ2-3, with TRBD2 identical over 10 bases. Per the germline V gene, CDR1 is MNHEY and CDR2 is SVGEGT. CDR3 length equals 16 residues. V gave up 2 bases and J gave up 3 bases; unmatched junction bases: 5.

The chain uses TRBV7-6 and TRBJ2-7, with 7 nucleotides matching TRBD2. This CDR3 has 14 residues. The ends lost 5 bases at V and 7 bases at J; junction bases unmatched: 11. Germline V lookup: CDR1 SGHVS, CDR2 FNYEAQ. The DNA of the CDR3 is TGTGCCAGCAGCCCCGCGGGGGATTACTGGGAGCAGTACTTC. Translating gives CASSPAGDYWEQYF.

The chain links TRBV5-6 to TRBJ1-5; TRBD1 is a possible D gene (6 bases). Between the trimmed V and J ends, which lost 4 bases and 5 bases, there was a span of 13 bases. The CDR3 runs 14 residues. Germline CDR1 and CDR2: SGHDT and YYEEEE. For the CDR3, the DNA is TGTGCCAGCAGCAAAAAGGGGGAATATCAGCCCCAGCATTTT. This encodes CASSKKGEYQPQHF.

V and J are TRBV28 and TRBJ1-1; no reliable D call. The CDR3 totals 15 residues. CDR1 and CDR2 from the germline V gene are MDHEN and SYDVKM. Between the trimmed V and J ends, which lost 2 bases and 4 bases, there was a span of 14 bases. CDR3 nucleotides: TGTGCCAGCAGTTTACTCGGCGCCTCCCTCACTGAAGCTTTCTTT. Protein product: CASSLLGASLTEAFF. Full variable domain (rest looked up from reference TRBV28 and TRBJ1-1): DVKVTQSSRYLVKRTGEKVFLECVQDMDHENMFWYRQDPGLGLRLIYFSYDVKMKEKGDIPEGYSVSREKKERFSLILESASTNQTSMYLCASSLLGASLTEAFFGQGTRLTVV.

This clonotype was found many times. The chain links TRBV3-1 to TRBJ2-2; TRBD1 matches 7 bases. The CDR3 is made up of 15 amino acids. The germline CDR1 and CDR2 sequences are LGHDT and YNNKEL (reference sequence). The V segment lost 0 bases and the J segment 5 bases; nucleotides outside the gene matches: 3. Here the CDR3 reads CASSQEDRTTGELFF. The CDR3, as DNA: TGTGCCAGCAGCCAAGAGGACAGGACGACCGGGGAGCTGTTTTTT.

On this clonotype itself: At one boundary the junction diverges from the germline segment, which might be a read error. The V gene is TRBV5-5, the J gene TRBJ1-4, with a tentative D call TRBD1 (6 bases). This CDR3 spans 15 amino acids. CDR1 is SGHKS and CDR2 is YYEKEE in the germline V gene (reference sequence). The CDR3 sequence is CAGSFGGADNEKLFF. The CDR3 DNA reads TGTGCCGGCAGCTTTGGGGGCGCCGATAATGAAAAACTGTTTTTT.

The rearrangement uses TRBV20-1 and TRBJ2-7; D not certain. Deletions cut 0 bases from V and 2 bases from J, with 11 bases between. From germline, CDR1 is DFQATT and CDR2 SNEGSKA (reference sequence). This CDR3 contains 14 residues. The CDR3 DNA reads as TGCAGTGCTAGAGATCGTGACTCCACCTACGAGCAGTACTTC. It yields the protein CSARDRDSTYEQYF.

This clonotype was seen at least ten times. The chain uses TRBV29-1 and TRBJ2-1; TRBD2 is a possible D gene (6 bases). With 7 bases removed from V and 0 bases from J, the gap between germline ends came to 13 bases. The CDR3 is 14 residues long. Germline loops: CDR1 SQVTM, CDR2 ANQGSEA. CDR3 coding DNA: TGCAGCGCCCGGGACTCGAGCTCCTACAATGAGCAGTTCTTC. Translated: CSARDSSSYNEQFF.